This T cell receptor beta chain was documented in a study of shared clonotypes between healthy human individuals. Produced via immunoSEQ multiplex PCR; TCRdb's table is partial and in-frame only. The table lists about 2.1 million clones, just over 90% of them singletons, with around 1.7% in the top ten. Naive CD8 cells lacked CD45RO and underwent positive selection for CCR7, leaving out terminally differentiated effector memory CD45RA+ cells. Nashville, Tennessee was home to all donors, who were Caucasian adults. To note about this clone: No antigen is known for it.

Study-wide points: Generation probabilities were higher for clonotypes shared across all four sorted-subset donors than for unshared ones.

The CDR3 runs to 14 residues. V shed 3 bases and J 2 bases; nucleotides not matched to a gene: 2. Germline V gene sequence: CDR1 MNHEY, CDR2 SMNVEV (reference sequence). The receptor comes from a man between 18 and 29 years old in good health. Some clones in this sample may be carry-over from other donors' samples. The rearrangement links TRBV27 to TRBJ2-5, with 8 bases fitting TRBD2. Sequencing used naive CD8+ T cells from PBMCs. CDR3 bases: TGTGCCAGCAGTTTCCTAGCGGGTCAAGAGACCCAGTACTTC. It codes for CASSFLAGQETQYF.